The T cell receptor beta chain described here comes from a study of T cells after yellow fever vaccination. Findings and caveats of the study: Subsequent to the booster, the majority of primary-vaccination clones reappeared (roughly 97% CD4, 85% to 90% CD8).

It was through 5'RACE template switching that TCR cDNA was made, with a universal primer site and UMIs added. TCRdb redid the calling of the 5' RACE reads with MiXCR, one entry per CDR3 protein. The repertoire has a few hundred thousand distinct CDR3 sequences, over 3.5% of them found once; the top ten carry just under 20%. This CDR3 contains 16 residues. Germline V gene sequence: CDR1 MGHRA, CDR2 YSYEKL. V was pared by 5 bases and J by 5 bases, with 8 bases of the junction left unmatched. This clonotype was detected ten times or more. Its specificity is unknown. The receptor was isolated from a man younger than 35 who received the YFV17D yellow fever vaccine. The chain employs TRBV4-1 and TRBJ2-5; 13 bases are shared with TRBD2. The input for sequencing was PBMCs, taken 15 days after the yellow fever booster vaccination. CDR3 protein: CASSRLTSGGLETQYF. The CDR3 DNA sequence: TGCGCCAGCAGCAGACTGACTAGCGGGGGGCTGGAGACCCAGTACTTC.